This T cell receptor (beta chain) was sequenced for a study of tumor-infiltrating lymphocytes in primary liver carcinoma. Study summary: Patients were men and women aged 30 to 69 years. Staged T1-T3 N0M0, the tumors had sizes that ranged from about 4.2 to 11 cm across.

This clonotype was seen repeatedly, ten times or more. Its antigen is currently unknown. The study extracted blood RNA from unsorted whole blood and also extracted germline DNA. Study outcomes and limitations: Tumor tissue displayed a significantly greater top-250-clone fraction than blood (p = 0.039).

This CDR3 has 15 residues. V was clipped by 3 bases and J by 5 bases, with 16 bases between them. Synthesis of TCR beta cDNA was carried out from 500 ng total RNA with a constant-region primer. Employing slightly modified ARM-PCR, three nested multiplex PCR rounds were run, and these gave rise to the TCR beta libraries. Use of TRBV1-TRBV30 forward primers with a C-beta reverse primer characterized the first two PCR rounds, which lasted ten to eleven cycles each. TCRdb fed the multiplex PCR reads into MiXCR, producing one record per CDR3 protein. The table records 190,000 or so distinct CDR3 sequences, less than 70% of them present only once.

The sequencing input was peripheral blood. The chain couples TRBV12-3 or TRBV12-4 to TRBJ2-5; possible D gene TRBD2, 5 bases. The origin of this receptor is a woman in her fifties or sixties with primary liver carcinoma and hepatitis B virus infection. CDR3 in DNA: TGTGCCAGCAGTTTGAGTGCTTTTGGGGAGGAGACCCAGTACTTC. It encodes CASSLSAFGEETQYF.